One and the same sample provided the 28 T cell receptor beta chains below, sequenced in a study of blood T cell repertoires in COVID-19. Measured with immunoSEQ multiplex PCR; TCRdb has only the in-frame clones, and not every one. The data show under 170,000 clones, about nine tenths seen once. Sample: peripheral blood. All receptors come from a woman aged 60 to 75 with active or convalescent COVID-19.

The rearrangement uses TRBV6-5 and TRBJ2-7; D perhaps matches TRBD2 (5 bases). CDR1 MNHEY and CDR2 SVGAGI come from the germline V gene. CDR3 length equals 14 residues. Trimming pared 9 bases from V and 0 bases from J, leaving 15 bases between. In nucleotides, the CDR3 is TGTGCCAGTGTACTAGGGTATCTCTCCTACGAGCAGTACTTC. Its translation: CASVLGYLSYEQYF.

Here the CDR3 reads CASSPGTGDRNTEAFF. CDR3 nucleotides: TGTGCCAGCTCACCGGGGACAGGGGACAGGAACACTGAAGCTTTCTTT. The chain joins TRBV18 to TRBJ1-1; 10 bases line up with TRBD1. Per germline, CDR1 KGHSH and CDR2 LQKENI. The CDR3 is 16 amino acids. The J segment lost 1 base and the V segment lost 3 bases, leaving 5 bases of the junction unmatched.

As regards this clone: Other DNA sequences in the same sample also yield this CDR3. The gene calls are TRBV19 and TRBJ1-5, with TRBD1 identical over 9 bases. The CDR3 extends over 14 amino acids. Looked up from germline, CDR1 is LNHDA and CDR2 is SQIVND (reference sequence). Trimming at V came to 5 bases and at J to 5 bases, leaving 4 bases not matched to a gene. The CDR3 DNA reads as TGTGCCAGTAGTCGACAGGGGGAGGATCAGCCCCAGCATTTT. Protein sequence: CASSRQGEDQPQHF.

The chain couples TRBV4-3 to TRBJ2-1; 11 nucleotides match TRBD1. With V trimmed by 4 bases and J by 8 bases, 7 bases remained unmatched. From germline, CDR1 is LGHNA and CDR2 YSLEER. The CDR3 contains 15 residues. The DNA for the CDR3 is TGCGCCAGCAGCCCCCGGACAGGGGGCAACTATGAGCAGTTCTTC. It translates to CASSPRTGGNYEQFF.

Turning to this clone: A junction end diverges from the germline sequence, so it may reflect a read error. The chain carries TRBV7-8 and TRBJ1-4, with D maybe TRBD1 (5 bases). The CDR3 spans 13 residues. Germline values: CDR1 SGHVS, CDR2 FQNEAQ. DNA for the CDR3: TGTGCCAGCAGTTTAGGGGCAGGGGAAAAACTGTTTTTT. Its protein product is CASSLGAGEKLFF.

This clone was counted once. The J gene is TRBJ2-2, the V gene TRBV5-4; D remains unclear. V was pared by 1 base and J by 0 bases, with 4 bases between. This CDR3 spans 14 amino acids. In germline, CDR1 is SGHNT, CDR2 YYREEE (reference sequence). The chain's CDR3 is CASSLLANTGELFF. The CDR3 DNA reads as TGTGCCAGCAGCTTGCTTGCGAACACCGGGGAGCTGTTTTTT.

The chain combines TRBV5-1 with TRBJ2-7, with TRBD1 identical over 7 bases. CDR3 length: 14 amino acids. Germline lookup yields CDR1 SGHRS and CDR2 YFSETQ. V shed 6 bases, J shed 0 bases, and the junction held 6 bases outside the gene matches. CDR3 sequence (DNA): TGCGCCAGCACCAGAGAGGGGGCCTCCTACGAGCAGTACTTC. This sequence encodes CASTREGASYEQYF.

CDR3 sequence reads: CASSSTRGQGGYTF. Here the CDR3 DNA reads TGTGCCAGTAGTTCAACGAGGGGGCAAGGTGGCTACACCTTC. The chain couples TRBV19 to TRBJ1-2, with 7 bases lining up with TRBD1. J was trimmed by 7 bases and V by 5 bases; bases with no gene match: 10. CDR1 and CDR2 (germline): LNHDA, SQIVND (reference sequence). This CDR3 has 14 residues. Full variable domain (remainder filled in from reference TRBV19 and TRBJ1-2): DGGITQSPKYLFRKEGQNVTLSCEQNLNHDAMYWYRQDPGQGLRLIYYSQIVNDFQKGDIAEGYSVSREKKESFPLTVTSAQKNPTAFYLCASSSTRGQGGYTFGSGTRLTVV.

This rearrangement joins TRBV19 to TRBJ1-1; tentatively, D is TRBD1 (5 bases). V lost 3 bases and J lost 1, with 9 bases in between. The CDR3 has 14 amino acids. Germline CDR1 and CDR2: LNHDA and SQIVND (reference sequence). The CDR3 bases are TGTGCCAGTAGTATGGGGCAGGGGAACACTGAAGCTTTCTTT. Its translation is CASSMGQGNTEAFF.

The rearrangement joins TRBV7-3 to TRBJ2-1; tentatively, D is TRBD1 (6 bases). CDR1 SGHTA and CDR2 FQGTGA come from the germline V gene. The CDR3 loop spans 15 amino acids. V was clipped by 5 bases and J by 3 bases, with 14 bases between them. For the CDR3, the DNA is TGTGCCAGCAGCCGAGGGTCAGGGGACTACAATGAGCAGTTCTTC. Its translation: CASSRGSGDYNEQFF.

The J gene is TRBJ2-7, the V gene TRBV2; TRBD1 aligns across 7 bases. Germline assignment: CDR1 SNHLY and CDR2 FYNNEI. The CDR3 totals 14 residues. With 6 bases clipped from V and 4 bases from J, the junction kept 9 bases outside the gene matches. For the CDR3, the DNA is TGTGCCAGCAGAGACAGGGTTCTCTCTTACGAGCAGTACTTC. It is translated as CASRDRVLSYEQYF.

The J gene is TRBJ2-1, the V gene TRBV5-6; D is unclear. Germline assignment: CDR1 SGHDT and CDR2 YYEEEE. This CDR3 region has 11 residues. Trimming left V 0 bases short and J 10 bases short, with 5 bases between. CDR3 in DNA: TGTGCCAGCAGCTTGGCCCTCGAGCAGTTCTTC. Amino acid sequence: CASSLALEQFF.

V gene TRBV13 combines with J gene TRBJ1-3, with D uncertain. Trimming took 6 bases from V and 8 from J, leaving 14 bases between them. The CDR3 consists of 13 residues. From germline, CDR1 is PRHDT and CDR2 FYEKMQ (reference sequence). The DNA for the CDR3 is TGTGCCAGCAGGGCGAGGGAGGCTGACACCATATATTTT. It translates to CASRAREADTIYF.

The V and J genes are TRBV2 and TRBJ2-5; D is possibly TRBD1 (6 bases). CDR1 SNHLY and CDR2 FYNNEI come from the germline V gene. CDR3 length equals 13 residues. The germline V and J ends were trimmed by 11 bases and 5 bases, with 18 bases remaining between them. The CDR3 DNA reads as TGTGCCGTGGGGGCGCACCCGGAGGAGACCCAGTACTTC. Translating it yields CAVGAHPEETQYF.

J is TRBJ2-5 and V is TRBV19; TRBD2 is a possible D gene (5 bases). The CDR3 loop spans 16 amino acids. Trimming left V 0 bases short and J 2 bases short, with 13 bases between. In germline, CDR1 is LNHDA, CDR2 SQIVND (reference sequence). CDR3 loop: CASSIEVGSGQETQYF. CDR3 DNA: TGTGCCAGTAGTATAGAAGTGGGGTCGGGGCAAGAGACCCAGTACTTC.

The chain is built from TRBV19 and TRBJ1-4, with D uncertain. The CDR3 extends over 15 amino acids. The ends were cut back, 2 bases at V and 8 bases at J, with 15 bases in the middle. The germline CDR1 and CDR2 sequences are LNHDA and SQIVND (reference sequence). The CDR3 DNA is TGTGCCAGTAGTATACAACAGTCACAGACGGAAAAACTGTTTTTT. This gives the protein CASSIQQSQTEKLFF. The full variable domain, its missing parts supplied by reference TRBV19 and TRBJ1-4, is DGGITQSPKYLFRKEGQNVTLSCEQNLNHDAMYWYRQDPGQGLRLIYYSQIVNDFQKGDIAEGYSVSREKKESFPLTVTSAQKNPTAFYLCASSIQQSQTEKLFFGSGTQLSVL.

This sequence joins TRBV5-1 and TRBJ2-3; TRBD2 matches at 9 bases. V dropped 5 bases and J dropped 5; count of bases not matched to a gene: 12. The CDR3 is 16 residues long. Germline values: CDR1 SGHRS, CDR2 YFSETQ. The CDR3 nucleotides read TGCGCCAGCAGTCTCCGGGCGGGGGGGCCAGTAGATACGCAGTATTTT. This sequence encodes CASSLRAGGPVDTQYF.

The chain links TRBV9 to TRBJ2-1; 14 bases agree with TRBD2. The length of the CDR3 is 16 residues. Germline V gives CDR1 SGDLS, CDR2 YYNGEE. Unmatched junction bases numbered 8, after V lost 5 bases and J lost 7 bases. The CDR3 region is CASSPRLAGGPNEQFF. For the CDR3, the DNA is TGTGCCAGCAGTCCCCGACTAGCGGGGGGGCCGAATGAGCAGTTCTTC.

In this sample, this clone turned up once. At one boundary the junction diverges from the germline segment, which might be a read error. The rearrangement uses TRBV12-3 or TRBV12-4 and TRBJ2-7; 7 positions match TRBD1. The CDR3 is 13 amino acids. This CDR3 is CASSLARGGQATF. In DNA form, the CDR3 reads TGTGCCAGCAGTTTAGCGCGAGGCGGACAGGCCACTTTC.

This chain uses TRBV5-1 with TRBJ1-6, with TRBD1 identical over 10 bases. This CDR3 has 14 residues. Germline-derived CDR1 and CDR2 are SGHRS and YFSETQ. Trimming at V came to 4 bases and at J to 8 bases, leaving 3 bases not matched to a gene. The CDR3 nucleotides read TGCGCCAGCAGCGGGGACAGGGGATATTCACCCCTCCACTTT. Protein sequence: CASSGDRGYSPLHF.

This clone was counted a single time. This chain links TRBV10-3 with TRBJ1-5; D perhaps matches TRBD1 (6 bases). The V end lost 1 base, the J end lost 3 bases, and 7 bases lay between the germline ends. This CDR3 spans 14 amino acids. Germline CDR1 is ENHRY and CDR2 is SYGVKD. For the CDR3, the DNA is TGTGCCATCAGTGAGTTGGGACACAATCAGCCCCAGCATTTT. Translation: CAISELGHNQPQHF.

This chain uses TRBV30 with TRBJ1-2; 8 nucleotides align to TRBD1. V lost 4 bases, J lost 6 bases, and 13 bases stayed unmatched. The CDR3 has 15 amino acids. Per germline, CDR1 GTSNPN and CDR2 SVGIG (reference sequence). CDR3 nucleotides: TGTGCCTGGATGGTAGGAACAGGGGGTTTGGATGGCTACACCTTC. Amino acids: CAWMVGTGGLDGYTF.

This chain links TRBV5-1 with TRBJ1-5; D is unclear. Trimming shortened V by 0 bases and J by 4 bases, and 8 bases separated the two germline ends. CDR3 length: 14 amino acids. Germline V gene data show CDR1 as SGHRS and CDR2 as YFSETQ. The CDR3 DNA follows: TGCGCCAGCAGCTTGGCCACCGGGAATCAGCCCCAGCATTTT. Protein product: CASSLATGNQPQHF.

The chain has TRBV20-1 and TRBJ1-1; TRBD1 is a possible D gene (6 bases). Germline V lookup: CDR1 DFQATT, CDR2 SNEGSKA (reference sequence). This CDR3 spans 17 amino acids. V was shortened by 3 bases and J by 0 bases, with 20 bases between the two germline ends. CDR3 protein: CSASQPGQTTMNTEAFF. The CDR3 DNA is TGCAGTGCTAGTCAACCAGGACAGACGACCATGAACACTGAAGCTTTCTTT.

V and J are TRBV3-1 (or the pseudogene TRBV3-2) and TRBJ2-5, with D perhaps matching TRBD1 (5 bases). This CDR3 is built from 15 residues. The V gene's germline CDR1 is LGHDT and CDR2 YNNKEL (reference sequence). Trimming removed 2 bases from V and 2 bases from J, with 12 bases in between. The CDR3 region is CASSQQGTFQETQYF. The CDR3, as DNA: TGTGCCAGCAGCCAACAGGGAACCTTTCAAGAGACCCAGTACTTC.

The chain links TRBV18 to TRBJ1-3; the D is unclear. V was pared by 3 bases and J by 0 bases, with 9 bases between. CDR1 KGHSH and CDR2 LQKENI come from the germline V gene. The CDR3 runs 15 residues. CDR3 nucleotide sequence: TGTGCCAGCTCACCCTTACTATCCTCTGGAAACACCATATATTTT. It translates to CASSPLLSSGNTIYF. The full variable domain, completed using reference TRBV18 and TRBJ1-3, is NAGVMQNPRHLVRRRGQEARLRCSPMKGHSHVYWYRQLPEEGLKFMVYLQKENIIDESGMPKERFSAEFPKEGPSILRIQQVVRGDSAAYFCASSPLLSSGNTIYFGEGSWLTVV.

The genes are TRBV5-1 and TRBJ2-3, with 12 positions matching TRBD2. The CDR3 runs 17 residues. The germline V gene encodes CDR1 SGHRS and CDR2 YFSETQ. J lost 5 bases, V lost 3 bases, and 10 bases had no gene match. The DNA of the CDR3 is TGCGCCAGCAGCTGGACCACTAGCGGGGGGCCGAAAGATACGCAGTATTTT. Its protein is CASSWTTSGGPKDTQYF.

The chain joins TRBV6-5 to TRBJ2-5, with D possibly TRBD1 on 5 matching bases. The CDR3 contains 15 residues. Germline V gene lookup returns CDR1 MNHEY and CDR2 SVGAGI. V was trimmed by 0 bases and J by 5 bases, leaving 13 bases between them. The CDR3 is CASSYSQATVETQYF. Here the CDR3 DNA reads TGTGCCAGCAGTTACTCACAGGCTACGGTGGAGACCCAGTACTTC.